These 10 T cell receptor beta chains came from one sample sequenced in a study of Ad26.COV2.S vaccination and SARS-CoV-2 variants. Treatment here: around 19 received Ad26.COV2.S at low or high dose, single or two shots; several received placebo; per-sample allocation not given. After the first vaccine or placebo injection, samples were drawn on day 63. TCRdb's copy holds only in-frame clones and misses some; the assay was immunoSEQ multiplex PCR. The table has about 390,000 clones, less than 90% seen once. The sequencing here drew on peripheral blood, taken in a trial of Ad26.COV2.S vaccine versus placebo. The receptor source for this set is a person between 18 and 59 years old who received the Ad26.COV2.S COVID-19 vaccine or a placebo.

J is TRBJ1-1 and V is TRBV5-1; TRBD1 matches 8 bases. Germline assignment: CDR1 SGHRS and CDR2 YFSETQ. V trimming: 0 bases; J trimming: 7 bases; junction bases outside the gene matches: 2. The CDR3 sequence is 13 residues long. CDR3 residues: CASSLGQGFEAFF. CDR3 DNA sequence: TGCGCCAGCAGCTTGGGACAGGGGTTTGAAGCTTTCTTT. The whole variable domain, filled in from reference TRBV5-1 and TRBJ1-1, reads KAGVTQTPRYLIKTRGQQVTLSCSPISGHRSVSWYQQTPGQGLQFLFEYFSETQRNKGNFPGRFSGRQFSNSRSEMNVSTLELGDSALYLCASSLGQGFEAFFGQGTRLTVV.

This rearrangement joins TRBV7-8 to TRBJ2-7; 10 nucleotides align to TRBD1. CDR1 and CDR2 (germline): SGHVS, FQNEAQ. With V trimmed by 1 base and J by 0 bases, 0 bases remained unmatched. The CDR3 is 15 amino acids. CDR3 loop: CASSLGDRGSYEQYF. In nucleotides, the CDR3 is TGTGCCAGCAGCTTAGGGGACAGGGGCTCCTACGAGCAGTACTTC. Filled out from reference TRBV7-8 and TRBJ2-7, the complete variable domain reads GAGVSQSPRYKVAKRGQDVALRCDPISGHVSLFWYQQALGQGPEFLTYFQNEAQLDKSGLPSDRFFAERPEGSVSTLKIQRTQQEDSAVYLCASSLGDRGSYEQYFGPGTRLTVT.

The chain carries TRBV7-2 and TRBJ2-7; D perhaps matches TRBD2 (7 bases). The V and J ends lost 10 bases and 0 bases respectively, with 22 bases between them. Germline CDR1 reads SGHTA; CDR2 reads FQGNSA. The CDR3 spans 16 residues. The chain's CDR3 is CATEGCGGGPSYEQYF. CDR3 nucleotide sequence: TGTGCCACCGAGGGCTGCGGCGGGGGCCCCTCCTACGAGCAGTACTTC.

The genes are TRBV15 and TRBJ1-3; D remains ambiguous. This CDR3 contains 14 residues. V was cut by 1 base and J by 3 bases, with 7 bases left in between. Germline V gives CDR1 LNHNV, CDR2 YYDKDF (reference sequence). CDR3 protein: CATSRGVDGNTIYF. Here the CDR3 DNA reads TGTGCCACCAGCAGAGGAGTTGATGGAAACACCATATATTTT.

The chain carries TRBV10-1 and TRBJ2-7; D is unresolved. CDR1 WNHNN and CDR2 SYGVQD come from the germline V gene (reference sequence). This CDR3 spans 13 amino acids. V dropped 0 bases and J dropped 4 bases, with 7 bases sitting between them. Written as DNA, the CDR3 is TGCGCCAGCAGTGAGTCGAATGGATACGAGCAGTACTTC. Its protein product is CASSESNGYEQYF.

This clone was counted once. The chain recombines TRBV9 with TRBJ2-3, with unresolved D. The CDR3 runs to 13 residues. Germline V CDR1 and CDR2: SGDLS, YYNGEE. V lost 4 bases and J lost 1, with 7 bases in between. The DNA for the CDR3 is TGTGCCAGCAGCCTCGCGGGCACAGATACGCAGTATTTT. It translates to CASSLAGTDTQYF. Full variable domain (remainder filled in from reference TRBV9 and TRBJ2-3): DSGVTQTPKHLITATGQRVTLRCSPRSGDLSVYWYQQSLDQGLQFLIQYYNGEERAKGNILERFSAQQFPDLHSELNLSSLELGDSALYFCASSLAGTDTQYFGPGTRLTVL.

The V gene is TRBV12-3 or TRBV12-4, the J gene TRBJ2-2; the D is unclear. The CDR3 is 13 amino acids. The ends were cut back, 3 bases at V and 5 bases at J, with 7 bases in the middle. The CDR3, as DNA: TGTGCCAGCAGTTTCGTCAGAACCGGGGAGCTGTTTTTT. This codes for CASSFVRTGELFF.

The chain combines TRBV5-1 with TRBJ1-6; D is ambiguous. Germline CDR1 reads SGHRS; CDR2 reads YFSETQ. Trimming removed 0 bases from V and 7 bases from J, with 11 bases in between. This CDR3 comprises 15 residues. In DNA, the CDR3 is TGCGCCAGCAGCTTGGGTGGGGTAGGAAATTCACCCCTCCACTTT. It encodes CASSLGGVGNSPLHF.

The chain has TRBV6-1 and TRBJ1-3, with 9 bases fitting TRBD1. V was clipped by 3 bases and J by 3 bases; unmatched bases: 6. CDR1 is MNHNS, CDR2 SASEGT, per germline. The CDR3 length is 16 residues. CDR3 DNA: TGTGCCAGCAGTGACGGACAGGGGAAAGGTGGAAACACCATATATTTT. This encodes CASSDGQGKGGNTIYF.

The chain is built from TRBV3-1 (or the pseudogene TRBV3-2) and TRBJ2-6; D not resolved. This CDR3 has 14 amino acids. Germline V CDR1 and CDR2: LGHDT, YNNKEL (reference sequence). The V end was cut by 3 bases, the J end by 0 bases, with 3 bases between. In DNA, the CDR3 is TGTGCCAGCAGCCACATCTCTGGGGCCAACGTCCTGACTTTC. Amino acid sequence: CASSHISGANVLTF.